This TCR beta chain was retrieved from a study of early stage breast cancer tumors. This clone came up once. The table came from immunoSEQ multiplex PCR; TCRdb's copy has only in-frame clones and leaves some out. Counted here are over 25,000 clones, 80% occurring once; the ten biggest clones make up roughly an eighth. This receptor was identified in a person aged 55 to 75 with breast cancer. Specimen: blood.

The DNA for the CDR3 is TGCGCCAGCAGCCTGGAGGGACTAGCGGGCGTCAGAGGGCAGTTCTTC. It specifies CASSLEGLAGVRGQFF. The chain uses TRBV5-1 and TRBJ2-1, with TRBD2 identical over 12 bases. Trimming removed 4 bases from V and 12 bases from J; junction bases left unmatched: 14. Per the germline V gene, CDR1 is SGHRS and CDR2 is YFSETQ. The CDR3 has 16 amino acids. The variable domain in full, completed from reference TRBV5-1 and TRBJ2-1, reads KAGVTQTPRYLIKTRGQQVTLSCSPISGHRSVSWYQQTPGQGLQFLFEYFSETQRNKGNFPGRFSGRQFSNSRSEMNVSTLELGDSALYLCASSLEGLAGVRGQFFGPGTRLTVL.